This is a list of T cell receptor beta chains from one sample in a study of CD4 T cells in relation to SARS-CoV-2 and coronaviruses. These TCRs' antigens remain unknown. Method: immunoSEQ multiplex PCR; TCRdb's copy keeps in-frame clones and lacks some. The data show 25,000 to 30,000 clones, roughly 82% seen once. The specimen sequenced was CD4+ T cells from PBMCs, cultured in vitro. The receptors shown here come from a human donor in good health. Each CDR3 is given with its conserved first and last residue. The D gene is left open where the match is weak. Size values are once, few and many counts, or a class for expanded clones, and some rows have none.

CASSASSGGRNEQFF	TGTGCCAGCAGCGCCTCTAGCGGGGGACGGAATGAGCAGTTCTTC	TRBV5-4	NA	TRBD2	TRBJ2-1
CASSPGRNTGELFF	TGCGCCAGCAGCCCCGGGAGGAACACCGGGGAGCTGTTTTTT	TRBV4-3	NA	NA	TRBJ2-2
CSASLGREQYF	TGCAGTGCTAGTTTGGGGCGCGAGCAGTACTTC	TRBV20-1	NA	NA	TRBJ2-7
CASSAGLQETDTQYF	TGTGCCAGCTCAGCAGGGCTTCAGGAGACAGATACGCAGTATTTT	TRBV18	once	NA	TRBJ2-3
CATMSDEQYF	TGTGCCACCATGTCGGACGAGCAGTACTTC	TRBV10-3	NA	NA	TRBJ2-7
CASRIGQGTGGYTF	TGTGCCAGCAGGATAGGACAGGGGACAGGGGGCTACACCTTC	TRBV6-6	NA	TRBD1	TRBJ1-2
CASTRTSGSNEQFF	TGTGCCAGCACCAGGACTAGCGGGTCCAATGAGCAGTTCTTC	TRBV4-2	NA	TRBD2	TRBJ2-1
CSARGRGRAFF	TGCAGTGCTAGAGGCAGGGGGCGGGCTTTCTTT	TRBV20-1	NA	TRBD1	TRBJ1-1
CASSLPGGVQYF	TGTGCCAGCAGCCTCCCGGGCGGGGTTCAGTACTTC	TRBV3-1/TRBV3-2	NA	NA	TRBJ2-4
CAAPDREPTNEKLFF	TGTGCCGCCCCTGACAGGGAGCCGACTAATGAAAAACTGTTTTTT	TRBV5-8	NA	TRBD1	TRBJ1-4
CASSYENTGDTEAFF	TGTGCCAGCAGTTACGAAAATACAGGGGACACTGAAGCTTTCTTT	TRBV6-5	NA	TRBD1	TRBJ1-1
CASSLGRGLVAEAFF	TGTGCCAGCAGCTTGGGGCGAGGGTTGGTCGCTGAAGCTTTCTTT	TRBV5-5	NA	NA	TRBJ1-1
CASSDLRKGSNTEAFF	TGTGCCAGCAGCGACCTAAGAAAGGGATCGAACACTGAAGCTTTCTTT	TRBV9	NA	NA	TRBJ1-1
CSASSGQGLETQYF	TGCAGTGCTAGTAGCGGACAGGGGTTAGAGACCCAGTACTTC	TRBV20-1	NA	TRBD1	TRBJ2-5
CASSPTPTSTGLQSPLHF	TGCGCCAGCAGCCCCACGCCTACCTCGACAGGGTTGCAGTCACCCCTCCACTTT	TRBV5-1	NA	TRBD1	TRBJ1-6
CASLAFGGKGTSGIRARELFF	TGTGCCAGCCTCGCTTTCGGGGGGAAGGGGACTAGCGGGATTAGGGCCCGGGAGCTGTTTTTT	TRBV2	NA	TRBD2	TRBJ2-2
CASSDVGRQGNTGELFF	TGCGCCAGCAGTGACGTCGGGCGGCAGGGGAACACCGGGGAGCTGTTTTTT	TRBV10-2	NA	NA	TRBJ2-2
CASSLEAGGTDTQYF	TGTGCCAGCAGCTTAGAGGCAGGGGGCACAGATACGCAGTATTTT	TRBV7-9	NA	NA	TRBJ2-3
CASSLFGTPNEQYF	TGTGCCAGCAGCTTGTTCGGGACTCCCAACGAGCAGTACTTC	TRBV5-4	few	NA	TRBJ2-7
CASSAAGTVYEQYF	TGTGCCAGCAGTGCTGCAGGGACGGTCTACGAGCAGTACTTC	TRBV25-1	NA	NA	TRBJ2-7
CATGTGITGELFF	TGTGCCACCGGGACAGGGATCACCGGGGAGCTGTTTTTT	TRBV2	NA	TRBD1	TRBJ2-2
CASSLRGASSGANVLTF	TGTGCCAGCAGCTTGAGGGGGGCTAGCTCTGGGGCCAACGTCCTGACTTTC	TRBV7-2	NA	NA	TRBJ2-6
CASSAPPGSAYNSPLHF	TGTGCCAGCAGCGCACCCCCCGGGTCCGCCTATAATTCACCCCTCCACTTT	TRBV9	NA	NA	TRBJ1-6
CASSLAPGLAGVSEQYF	TGTGCCAGCAGCTTAGCCCCCGGACTAGCGGGAGTCTCCGAGCAGTACTTC	TRBV7-9	few	TRBD2	TRBJ2-7
CASRVWWGIGETQYF	TGTGCCAGCAGGGTATGGTGGGGGATAGGAGAGACCCAGTACTTC	TRBV9	NA	NA	TRBJ2-5
CASSGTGAPRQPQHF	TGTGCCAGCAGTGGGACAGGGGCCCCAAGACAGCCCCAGCATTTT	TRBV2	NA	TRBD1	TRBJ1-5
CASMGSTSGGANEQFF	TGTGCCAGCATGGGAAGTACTAGCGGGGGGGCCAATGAGCAGTTCTTC	TRBV25-1	NA	TRBD2	TRBJ2-1
CSVRTSGGQETQYF	TGCAGCGTCCGGACTAGCGGGGGGCAAGAGACCCAGTACTTC	TRBV29-1	NA	TRBD2	TRBJ2-5
CASSYGTSDNEQFF	TGTGCCAGCAGCTACGGGACTAGCGACAATGAGCAGTTCTTC	TRBV7-9	few	TRBD2	TRBJ2-1
CASTVGPAKNIQYF	TGTGCCAGCACAGTCGGTCCAGCCAAAAACATTCAGTACTTC	TRBV2	NA	NA	TRBJ2-4
CASGQVSYNEQFF	TGTGCCAGTGGACAGGTATCCTACAATGAGCAGTTCTTC	TRBV6-5	NA	TRBD1	TRBJ2-1
CASSPRGIETQYF	TGTGCCAGCTCACCTCGCGGGATAGAGACCCAGTACTTC	TRBV18	once	NA	TRBJ2-5
CASSSVTGTTYEQYF	TGTGCCAGCAGCTCAGTTACCGGGACGACATACGAGCAGTACTTC	TRBV7-2	NA	NA	TRBJ2-7
CASSVGASYVLDEQFF	TGTGCCAGCAGCGTAGGGGCTAGCTATGTTCTCGATGAGCAGTTCTTC	TRBV9	NA	NA	TRBJ2-1
CASSIVGDQPQHF	TGTGCCAGTAGTATAGTTGGGGATCAGCCCCAGCATTTT	TRBV19	few	NA	TRBJ1-5
CASSQDTWGRAGTQYF	TGCGCCAGCAGCCAAGATACGTGGGGGCGGGCGGGTACGCAGTATTTT	TRBV4-3	NA	NA	TRBJ2-3
CASSLAGGRDETQYF	TGTGCCAGCTCACTAGCGGGGGGCCGAGACGAGACCCAGTACTTC	TRBV5-4	once	TRBD2	TRBJ2-5
CASSSREGHYNEQFF	TGTGCCAGCAGCTCGCGGGAGGGCCACTACAATGAGCAGTTCTTC	TRBV9	NA	TRBD2	TRBJ2-1
CASSFRRGGETQYF	TGTGCCAGCAGCTTTCGGAGGGGTGGGGAGACCCAGTACTTC	TRBV7-7	NA	NA	TRBJ2-5
CSASGTGGQTQYF	TGCAGTGCTAGTGGGACAGGGGGCCAGACCCAGTACTTC	TRBV20-1	NA	TRBD1	TRBJ2-5
CASSLEGLAVYEQYF	TGTGCCAGCAGCTTAGAAGGACTAGCGGTCTACGAGCAGTACTTC	TRBV7-2	NA	TRBD2	TRBJ2-7
CASGSYSQAGGEAFF	TGTGCTAGTGGTTCCTACTCCCAGGCGGGAGGGGAAGCTTTCTTT	TRBV12-5	NA	NA	TRBJ1-1
CASSYYRDEQYF	TGTGCCAGCAGTTATTACAGGGACGAGCAGTACTTC	TRBV6-2/TRBV6-3	NA	NA	TRBJ2-7
CASSIGTSGRTYEQYF	TGTGCCAGCAGCATCGGGACTAGCGGGAGGACCTACGAGCAGTACTTC	TRBV11-2	few	TRBD2	TRBJ2-7
CASSPPGAGGGSTDTQYF	TGTGCCAGCAGCCCCCCAGGGGCGGGGGGTGGGAGCACAGATACGCAGTATTTT	TRBV3-1/TRBV3-2	once	TRBD2	TRBJ2-3